This TCR beta chain was sequenced during a study of blood T cells in healthy people across ages (dated by TCRdb to the mid-2010s). For the wider study: Template switching captured roughly one uniquely barcoded TCR beta cDNA molecule per two T cells in model experiments. Donors were grouped into four age groups: young (average roughly 17 years), middle-aged (39), aged (over 55) and long-lived (approximately 81). For two donors (one aged 18 to 30 and one aged 80 or older), the study analyzed two additional independent replicas of 1 million unique cDNA reads from the same blood draw. Using deep sequencing normalized with unique cDNA molecular identifiers, the study measured how TCR beta repertoire diversity changes with age. To avoid experimental bias, donors of different ages were distributed randomly across sequencing lanes.

This clonotype was observed at least ten times. This clone's antigen is unknown. Per-base quality was not reported, and no clone a single base away is much larger than it. CDR1 KGHSH and CDR2 LQKENI were looked up in the germline V gene. From cysteine to phenylalanine, the CDR3 is 16 amino acids long. Kept here is only the CDR3 DNA, which spans 48 bases and is read in frame from base 1. V is cut by 0 bases and J by 6 bases, and the space between the germline ends is 18 bases. Donors were a few dozen systemically healthy Caucasian individuals from Russia aged 6 to 90 years. Ten milliliters of peripheral blood were drawn from each donor into EDTA-treated Vacutainer tubes. Ficoll-Paque density-gradient centrifugation was used to isolate PBMCs, with at least 6 million obtained per sample. Trizol reagent was used to extract total RNA from the PBMCs, yielding at least 6 micrograms per sample. The percentages of naive CD45RAhigh/CD27high T cells were determined by flow cytometry on a PBMC aliquot from every donor.

Beyond this particular receptor, the publication reports: Observed TCR beta diversity per million T cells fell roughly linearly with age, and a significant reduction was already apparent by age roughly 40. The long-lived group showed more naive CD4+ T cells, fewer expanded clones and increased TCR diversity than the aged group, suggesting age selection. Observed TCR beta diversity correlated strongly with the percentage of naive T cells measured by flow cytometry. Estimates of total diversity based on one million sequenced T cells were regarded as lower bounds and as underestimates. Because profiling used bulk unsorted PBMCs, naive and antigen-experienced compartments could not be compared conclusively. Because donor CMV infection status was unknown, age-related changes in expanded clonotypes were potentially confounded.

Library preparation used 5' RACE. Data came from an Illumina HiSeq 2500. The second PCR ran for roughly 7 to 12 cycles and used a J-beta primer mix along with a sample-barcoded 5' primer. A template-switch 5' adaptor carrying 12 random nucleotides introduced a unique molecular identifier onto each TCR beta cDNA molecule. Each sample yielded at least 2.5 million CDR3-containing paired-end reads. First-strand cDNA was synthesized from all RNA with the Mint cDNA synthesis kit, primed by a TRBC-specific oligonucleotide. All cDNA was treated with uracil-DNA glycosylase and then went through a first 18-cycle PCR with the universal primers M1SS and BC2_uni_R. The original methods were these. Normalization of each sample was performed by random selection of 1 million high-quality reads, each carrying a distinct molecular identifier. Reads with shared molecular identifiers were discarded instead of being binned into consensus sequences. MiTCR, set to a Q25 quality threshold and the strictest error-elimination algorithm, was used for CDR3 identification, clonotype clustering and error correction. A nonparametric unseen species model with Euler transformation was used to estimate a lower bound on total TCR beta diversity. Using fastp at Q25 and MiXCR, TCRdb reprocessed the public reads and kept productive beta chains. A single entry per CDR3 protein holds the most common genes and DNA from its merged rows. The V and J calls and clone size come from TCRdb's table, not from the authors' own analysis. This sample is represented by 780,000 or so distinct CDR3 sequences; about 53% of them were singletons. The ten largest clones capture roughly 40% of the sample.

The TCR sequence derives from an elderly man in good health. Sequences were obtained from blood. This chain joins TRBV18 to TRBJ2-7; tentative D gene TRBD1, with 7 bases matching. The CDR3 has the sequence CASSPPGTVTGGEQYF. The nucleotides are TGTGCCAGCTCACCACCGGGGACAGTAACCGGGGGCGAGCAGTACTTC.